This T cell receptor (beta chain) was profiled in a study of cytotoxic CD8 clonotypes in ibrutinib-treated CLL (TCRdb year 2021). Concerning the study at large: In this cohort, more than 14 patients were treatment-naive and approximately ten were relapsed/refractory, while some 17 had unmutated IGHV. Partial responses were observed in about 25 patients and complete responses in 2; after a median follow-up of around 68 months, remission was maintained in 14 patients and progression was observed in approximately twelve. The response samples were drawn at a median of 12 months into treatment, with a range of about 6 to 40 months. An average of 255,043 productive templates and 94,082 productive rearrangements was obtained per sample. Longitudinal samples were available for 26 of the 86 trial participants. Cryopreserved peripheral blood mononuclear cells were obtained prior to treatment, at the time of response, and at either disease progression or sustained remission. Every remission and progressive disease sample was obtained while ibrutinib was still being received by the patients.

On a MiSeq, deep resolution sequencing aimed for a depth between 1 in 1 million and 1 in 200,000 T cells, with each clonotype covered about 9.9x on average. TCR beta libraries were generated with the immunoSEQ hsTCRB Kit. On the study's bioinformatics: ImmunoSEQ Data Assistant and ImmunoSEQ Analyzer were used for data analysis, and V, D and J genes were assigned according to IMGT definitions. Clonality, which ranges from 0 to 1, was calculated by subtracting the normalized Shannon entropy of productive rearrangement frequencies from one. Only overrepresented clonotypes making up at least 0.05% of each patient's repertoire were included in the public clonotype analysis. Repertoires from approximately 12 age-matched healthy donors in immuneACCESS were used as clonality controls. This is the immuneACCESS table as TCRdb keeps it, with only in-frame sequences that have V and J called. A part of the clones is gone; compared with another copy, unresolved V genes explain less than half, and the rest is unexplained. V, J and clone size are those of that table, while D and trimming were read from the DNA. The sample table holds about 150,000 clones, of which about 78% were seen once. The top ten hold 5% to 5.5% of the sample.

In the germline V gene (reference sequence), CDR1 corresponds to PRHDT and CDR2 to FYEKMQ. A distance of 7 bases separates the germline ends of V and J, which lose 1 base and 3 bases respectively. The CDR3 measures 14 amino acids from cysteine to phenylalanine. Only the CDR3 DNA is retained, 42 bases long and in frame from the first base. On this clone itself: No cognate antigen has been identified for it. Base qualities are not provided; no much larger clone lies one nucleotide away.

General conclusions and limits of the study: Baseline clonality exceeded that of age-matched healthy donors and correlated strongly with circulating CD8+ T-cell counts. Public clonotypes were rare and either contracted or stayed stable during treatment, and the rise in clonality at ibrutinib response reflected the expansion of private clonotypes. Sampling times were not matched between sustained-remission and progressing patients, and lymph node repertoires were not studied. At ibrutinib response clonality went up, during sustained remission it held steady, and at progression it dropped back toward baseline.

Read against the paper, the sample's time point label means: roughly 2 years on ibrutinib. For TCR beta library preparation, 2 to 2.5 micrograms of genomic DNA were isolated from cryopreserved PBMCs. Longitudinal blood samples from CLL patients on ibrutinib monotherapy were analyzed using high-throughput TCR beta sequencing. Patients were enrolled in a phase 2 open-label single-center ibrutinib monotherapy trial. The sequences come from PBMCs, collected after 24 months of ibrutinib treatment. The TCR was taken from a human donor with chronic lymphocytic leukemia. The chain uses TRBV13 and TRBJ1-3; a confident D gene designation cannot be given. The CDR3 has the sequence CASSLDGGGNTIYF. The nucleotides are TGTGCCAGCAGCTTAGACGGCGGTGGAAACACCATATATTTT.